This entry lists 29 T cell receptor beta chains sequenced from one sample in a study of CD8+CD57+ T cells in acquired aplastic anemia. Whoever was chosen for sequencing had shown CD8+CD57+ cell expansion by flow cytometry. Genomic DNA acted as the template from which TCR beta VDJ combination and CDR3 sequence profiling were carried out. TCRdb reanalysed the reads using MiXCR and keeps one entry per CDR3 protein. The sample has around 200,000 distinct CDR3 sequences, around 50% seen once. Sample: sorted CD4+, CD8+, or CD8+CD57+ T cells (not recorded which) from PBMCs. These receptors were taken from a human donor with aplastic anemia.

The sample holds many counts of this clonotype. The chain combines TRBV5-1 with TRBJ2-7, with TRBD1 matching over 7 bases. This CDR3 is 15 amino acids long. From germline, CDR1 is SGHRS and CDR2 YFSETQ. Trimming at V came to 4 bases and at J to 2 bases, leaving 9 bases not matched to a gene. CDR3 region: CASSLAGQAAYEQYF. CDR3 DNA: TGCGCCAGCAGCCTAGCTGGACAGGCCGCCTACGAGCAGTACTTC.

This chain joins TRBV29-1 and TRBJ2-7, with a tentative D call TRBD2 (6 bases). Germline V gene sequence: CDR1 SQVTM, CDR2 ANQGSEA. CDR3 length: 14 amino acids. Trimming took 6 bases from V and 3 from J, leaving 18 bases between them. The CDR3 is CSVEGLAGIYEQYF. DNA for the CDR3: TGCAGCGTCGAGGGTTTGGCGGGGATCTACGAGCAGTACTTC.

The J gene is TRBJ1-2, the V gene TRBV7-9, with D perhaps matching TRBD1 (5 bases). V was shortened by 2 bases and J by 8 bases, with 12 bases between the two germline ends. The CDR3 loop spans 13 amino acids. Germline V gene data show CDR1 as SEHNR and CDR2 as FQNEAQ (reference sequence). CDR3 in amino acids: CASSLQAQAGYTF. In DNA, the CDR3 is TGTGCCAGCAGCTTACAAGCACAGGCCGGCTACACCTTC.

The V call is TRBV2, the J call TRBJ1-5; 7 nucleotides line up with TRBD1. V lost 6 bases to trimming and J lost 5 bases; unmatched junction nucleotides: 10. This CDR3 is built from 15 residues. The germline CDR1 and CDR2 sequences are SNHLY and FYNNEI. This CDR3 reads CASSGTTGTYQPQHF. The CDR3 DNA sequence: TGTGCCAGCAGCGGTACGACAGGGACATATCAGCCCCAGCATTTT.

The rearrangement joins TRBV19 to TRBJ2-1; 9 nucleotides match TRBD1. J gave up 8 bases and V 6 bases, and 5 bases lay outside the gene matches. Germline-derived CDR1 and CDR2 are LNHDA and SQIVND (reference sequence). This CDR3 is 13 amino acids long. This chain's CDR3 is CASRGTGRDEQFF. The CDR3 nucleotides are TGTGCCAGTAGGGGGACAGGGCGGGATGAGCAGTTCTTC.

With regard to this clonotype: Its ends do not fully match the called genes, so a read error is possible. The rearrangement uses TRBV2 and TRBJ2-7, with D perhaps being TRBD1 or TRBD2 (6 bases each). The CDR3 runs 14 residues. CDR1 and CDR2 (germline): SNHLY, FYNNEI. CDR3 nucleotides: TGTGCCAGCAGTGCCATCGAGGGGGGCGGCGAGCAGTACTTT. Translated: CASSAIEGGGEQYF.

At least ten counts were recorded for this clonotype. The genes are TRBV12-3 or TRBV12-4 and TRBJ1-1; unclear D gene. The CDR3 totals 13 residues. Between the trimmed V and J ends, which lost 3 bases and 0 bases, there was a span of 5 bases. The CDR3 nucleotides are TGTGCCAGCAGTTTTGAAATGAACACTGAAGCTTTCTTT. Its translation is CASSFEMNTEAFF.

This chain connects TRBV15 to TRBJ2-2; unclear D gene. This CDR3 is built from 15 residues. CDR1 is LNHNV and CDR2 is YYDKDF in the germline V gene (reference sequence). V lost 1 base and J 2 bases, leaving 8 bases between the germline ends. CDR3 sequence reads: CATSRAQLNTGELFF. DNA of the CDR3: TGTGCCACCAGCAGAGCCCAACTCAACACCGGGGAGCTGTTTTTT. Full variable domain (remainder filled in from reference TRBV15 and TRBJ2-2): DAMVIQNPRYQVTQFGKPVTLSCSQTLNHNVMYWYQQKSSQAPKLLFHYYDKDFNNEADTPDNFQSRRPNTSFCFLDIRSPGLGDTAMYLCATSRAQLNTGELFFGEGSRLTVL.

The gene calls are TRBV2 and TRBJ1-5, with 7 bases fitting TRBD1. The germline CDR1 and CDR2 sequences are SNHLY and FYNNEI. V shed 8 bases and J 14 bases; nucleotides not matched to a gene: 15. CDR3 length equals 13 residues. The CDR3 DNA sequence: TGTGCCAGCCGGGGAGTTCAGGGGGGCGGCGAGCATTTT. Translated: CASRGVQGGGEHF.

Ten or more counts support this clonotype. The chain carries TRBV11-2 and TRBJ2-6; D is ambiguous. Germline V gene sequence: CDR1 SGHAT, CDR2 FQNNGV. The CDR3 loop spans 11 amino acids. V was cut by 5 bases and J by 12 bases, with 8 bases left in between. The CDR3 reads CASSPPPVLTF. CDR3 in DNA: TGTGCCAGCAGCCCCCCTCCCGTCCTGACTTTC.

The genes are TRBV5-1 and TRBJ1-3; D call uncertain. This CDR3 has 16 residues. V gave up 3 bases and J gave up 0 bases, with 13 bases separating them. Germline loops: CDR1 SGHRS, CDR2 YFSETQ. CDR3 nucleotide sequence: TGCGCCAGCAGCTGGGGAGTTCGGGGCTCTGGAAACACCATATATTTT. Protein: CASSWGVRGSGNTIYF. Filled out from reference TRBV5-1 and TRBJ1-3, the complete variable domain reads KAGVTQTPRYLIKTRGQQVTLSCSPISGHRSVSWYQQTPGQGLQFLFEYFSETQRNKGNFPGRFSGRQFSNSRSEMNVSTLELGDSALYLCASSWGVRGSGNTIYFGEGSWLTVV.

This clonotype was seen many times. The rearrangement joins TRBV12-3 or TRBV12-4 to TRBJ1-3; 7 bases map to TRBD1. The CDR3 has 16 residues. The V segment lost 1 base and the J segment 1 base; nucleotides outside the gene matches: 4. The CDR3 DNA reads TGTGCCAGCAGTTTAGGGGCCAGGGGGTCTGGAAACACCATATATTTT. Amino acid sequence: CASSLGARGSGNTIYF.

The CDR3 protein is CASSPTSGLYNEQFF. The CDR3 region has the DNA TGTGCCAGCAGCCCGACTAGCGGGCTCTACAATGAGCAGTTCTTC. This chain uses TRBV10-3 with TRBJ2-1; 10 bases align to TRBD2. This CDR3 has 15 residues. V trimming: 10 bases; J trimming: 3 bases; junction bases outside the gene matches: 9. CDR1 and CDR2 (germline): ENHRY, SYGVKD.

The chain combines TRBV20-1 with TRBJ2-7; 11 bases match TRBD2. The CDR3 totals 15 residues. Germline loops: CDR1 DFQATT, CDR2 SNEGSKA (reference sequence). The trim removed 3 bases at V and 5 bases at J, leaving 9 bases unmatched. For the CDR3, the DNA is TGCAGTGCTAGTCCCCTCACTAGCGGGAGAAACGAGCAGTACTTC. This codes for CSASPLTSGRNEQYF.

This clonotype was counted ten times or more. The rearrangement links TRBV11-2 to TRBJ2-7, with 7 bases identical to TRBD1. The germline V gene has CDR1 SGHAT and CDR2 FQNNGV. The CDR3 runs 15 residues. Trimming took 0 bases from V and 3 from J; bases not matched to a gene: 5. CDR3 amino acids: CASSLEGQSDYEQYF. The CDR3 DNA reads as TGTGCCAGCAGCTTAGAGGGACAGTCAGACTACGAGCAGTACTTC.

This clonotype was seen many times. The gene calls are TRBV6-6 and TRBJ2-2, with TRBD2 matching over 8 bases. This CDR3 has 16 amino acids. After removal of 0 bases from V and 6 bases from J, the junction contained 6 bases not matched to a gene. CDR1 and CDR2 from the germline V gene are MNHNY and SVGAGI (reference sequence). DNA of the CDR3: TGTGCCAGCAGTTACTCGAACAGGCGGGGGGCCGGGGAGCTGTTTTTT. As protein: CASSYSNRRGAGELFF.

This clonotype was recorded a few times. The chain couples TRBV2 to TRBJ2-3; 8 bases line up with TRBD1. CDR1 and CDR2 (germline): SNHLY, FYNNEI. V lost 2 bases and J lost 2; bases outside the gene matches: 3. The CDR3 has 15 residues. CDR3 nucleotides: TGTGCCAGCAGTGAAACAGGGGGGCCCACAGATACGCAGTATTTT. Translating gives CASSETGGPTDTQYF.

The rearrangement uses TRBV7-7 and TRBJ2-7; a weak D match, TRBD1 (5 bases). The germline V gene encodes CDR1 SSHAT and CDR2 FNYEAQ (reference sequence). There are 14 residues in the CDR3. Trimming took off 6 bases at V and 2 bases at J, with 14 bases between the two ends. The CDR3 region has the DNA TGTGCCAGCAGTCAATACAGGCAGCCCTACGAGCAGTACTTC. Its translation is CASSQYRQPYEQYF. The complete variable domain, with remaining parts taken from reference TRBV7-7 and TRBJ2-7, reads GAGVSQSPRYKVTKRGQDVTLRCDPISSHATLYWYQQALGQGPEFLTYFNYEAQPDKSGLPSDRFSAERPEGSISTLTIQRTEQRDSAMYRCASSQYRQPYEQYFGPGTRLTVT.

This clonotype was picked up many times. The DNA of the CDR3 is TGTGCCAGCAGCTTAGTGGGGGATTTTATCCACGAGCAGTACTTC. It translates to CASSLVGDFIHEQYF. The gene calls are TRBV7-2 and TRBJ2-7, with D tentatively TRBD1 or TRBD2 (5 bases each). V was shortened by 1 base and J by 5 bases, with 15 bases between the two germline ends. Germline CDR1 SGHTA, CDR2 FQGNSA. The CDR3 sequence is 15 residues long.

The CDR3 here is CATSDGTRGETQYF. CDR3 DNA sequence: TGTGCCACCAGTGATGGGACTAGAGGCGAGACCCAGTACTTC. The chain links TRBV24-1 to TRBJ2-5; TRBD2 matches at 8 bases. Germline V lookup: CDR1 KGHDR, CDR2 SFDVKD. V lost 3 bases to trimming and J lost 5 bases; unmatched junction nucleotides: 4. This CDR3 is built from 14 residues.

On this clonotype: This is likely a read error, given that the CDR3 carries no conserved phenylalanine or tryptophan at its end. The chain joins TRBV10-3 to TRBJ2-7, with D uncertain. Germline V gene lookup returns CDR1 ENHRY and CDR2 SYGVKD. The CDR3 length is 13 residues. CDR3 protein: CCYTGRTTYEQYS. CDR3 sequence (DNA): TGTTGCTATACCGGCAGGACCACCTACGAGCAGTACTCC.

This clonotype has more than one count but fewer than ten. This chain uses TRBV6-1 with TRBJ2-6; 7 nucleotides match TRBD1. The CDR3 covers 15 residues. The junction had 2 bases not matched to a gene; V was cut back by 6 bases and J by 0 bases. Germline CDR1 reads MNHNS; CDR2 reads SASEGT. CDR3 protein: CASRSGGSGANVLTF. In nucleotides, the CDR3 is TGTGCCAGCAGATCAGGGGGCTCTGGGGCCAACGTCCTGACTTTC.

The chain links TRBV7-2 to TRBJ2-1; TRBD2 agrees at 7 bases. Losses at the gene ends were 6 bases for V and 15 bases for J; bases not matched to a gene: 14. This CDR3 contains 13 residues. Germline CDR1 is SGHTA and CDR2 is FQGNSA. The CDR3 bases are TGTGCCAGCAGTTCAAAGTCTAGCGGAATAGGGTTCTTC. Protein sequence: CASSSKSSGIGFF.

The V call is TRBV25-1, the J call TRBJ1-2; maybe TRBD1 (5 bases). The length of the CDR3 is 14 residues. Germline CDR1 MGHDK, CDR2 SYGVNS. With 3 bases removed from V and 4 bases from J, the gap between germline ends came to 12 bases. The CDR3 sequence: CASSDLRGGYGYTF. The DNA of the CDR3 is TGTGCCAGCAGTGATTTAAGGGGTGGCTATGGCTACACCTTC.

The chain carries TRBV3-1 and TRBJ2-3; possible D gene TRBD2, 6 bases. The germline gives CDR1 LGHDT, CDR2 YNNKEL (reference sequence). The CDR3 length is 15 residues. Trimming left V 1 base short and J 0 bases short, with 8 bases between. In DNA form, the CDR3 reads TGTGCCAGCAGCCAAGCCGGGACTAGCACAGATACGCAGTATTTT. Its translation is CASSQAGTSTDTQYF.

A single count supports this clonotype. CDR3 amino acids: CASSDSPGQGVGYTF. As DNA, the CDR3 is TGTGCCAGCAGTGACTCACCGGGACAGGGGGTTGGCTACACCTTC. This chain links TRBV6-4 with TRBJ1-2; TRBD1 aligns across 11 bases. The trim removed 0 bases at V and 7 bases at J, leaving 4 bases unmatched. There are 15 residues in the CDR3. Germline assignment: CDR1 MRHNA and CDR2 SNTAGT.

Note on this clonotype: Mismatch with germline at one junction end may stem from a read error. The V gene is TRBV10-1, the J gene TRBJ1-1; D uncertain. CDR1 WNHNN and CDR2 SYGVQD come from the germline V gene (reference sequence). There are 14 residues in the CDR3. The chain's CDR3 is CASSEKRPLTEAFF. CDR3 nucleotide sequence: TGTGCCAGCAGTGAAAAGAGGCCCCTCACTGAAGCTTTCTTT.

The V call is TRBV10-2, the J call TRBJ1-5; D may be TRBD1 (6 bases). Germline values: CDR1 WSHSY, CDR2 SAAADI. The V end was cut by 2 bases, the J end by 2 bases, with 13 bases between. This CDR3 has 16 residues. The CDR3: CASSEGVRGGNQPQHF. The CDR3 DNA follows: TGCGCCAGCAGTGAGGGGGTCAGGGGAGGCAATCAGCCCCAGCATTTT.

This clonotype was picked up a small number of times. The CDR3 is CASSLIAGSGQETQYF. In nucleotides, the CDR3 is TGTGCCAGCAGCTTAATCGCGGGGTCGGGGCAAGAGACCCAGTACTTC. V gene TRBV7-8 combines with J gene TRBJ2-5; perhaps TRBD2 as D (6 bases). V was trimmed by 2 bases and J by 2 bases, leaving 15 bases between them. The CDR3 contains 16 residues. CDR1 is SGHVS and CDR2 is FQNEAQ in the germline V gene. Looking up the rest from reference TRBV7-8 and TRBJ2-5 gives the full variable domain: GAGVSQSPRYKVAKRGQDVALRCDPISGHVSLFWYQQALGQGPEFLTYFQNEAQLDKSGLPSDRFFAERPEGSVSTLKIQRTQQEDSAVYLCASSLIAGSGQETQYFGPGTRLLVL.